What follows are 20 T cell receptor beta chains derived from one specimen sequenced in a study of shared clonotypes between healthy human individuals. Cells designated naive CD8 were CD45RO-negative and were positively selected for CCR7, with terminally differentiated effector memory CD45RA+ cells excluded. Profiled with immunoSEQ multiplex PCR; TCRdb holds only in-frame clones, not every one. The sample consists of 630,000 or so clones, 95% to 98% of them appearing once. The source material was naive CD8+ T cells sorted from blood. Receptors were obtained from a man aged 25 to 40 in good health.

The rearrangement joins TRBV27 to TRBJ2-7; D could derive from TRBD1 or TRBD2 (5 bases each). The CDR3 totals 18 residues. V lost 6 bases and J lost 3, with 27 bases in between. Germline V CDR1 and CDR2: MNHEY, SMNVEV (reference sequence). CDR3 nucleotides: TGTGCCAGCAGCGAGGTTCAAGGGTTTAATGTGGGGGACTACGAGCAGTACTTC. Protein: CASSEVQGFNVGDYEQYF.

V usage is TRBV7-6 and J usage is TRBJ2-3; no reliable D call. Trimming pared 5 bases from V and 5 bases from J, leaving 17 bases between. CDR1 and CDR2 from the germline V gene are SGHVS and FNYEAQ. The CDR3 has 15 amino acids. CDR3 sequence (DNA): TGTGCCAGCAGCAGACCGAAAGGAATCGGAGATACGCAGTATTTT. Its translation: CASSRPKGIGDTQYF.

On this clone itself: This same CDR3 is encoded by further DNA sequences in the sample. This chain joins TRBV4-1 and TRBJ1-1, with a weak D call TRBD1 (5 bases). Germline CDR1 MGHRA, CDR2 YSYEKL. V was clipped by 1 base and J by 4 bases, with 13 bases between them. CDR3 length equals 15 residues. The CDR3, as DNA: TGCGCCAGCAGCCAAGCCTTAGGGGATCCCACTGAAGCTTTCTTT. This codes for CASSQALGDPTEAFF.

J is TRBJ2-2 and V is TRBV30; D not certain. There are 12 residues in the CDR3. V lost 0 bases and J 5 bases, leaving 4 bases between the germline ends. CDR1 and CDR2 (germline): GTSNPN, SVGIG (reference sequence). CDR3 coding DNA: TGTGCCTGGAGTGTCGAGACCGGGGAGCTGTTTTTT. It translates to CAWSVETGELFF.

Remarks on this clone: This sample includes further DNA sequences coding for the same CDR3. The chain links TRBV7-9 to TRBJ2-1, with a tentative D call TRBD2 (5 bases). This CDR3 is 15 amino acids long. V lost 1 base and J 2 bases, leaving 9 bases between the germline ends. Germline CDR1 SEHNR, CDR2 FQNEAQ (reference sequence). CDR3 coding DNA: TGTGCCAGCAGCTTAGTTTTGAGGGCCTACAATGAGCAGTTCTTC. Protein sequence: CASSLVLRAYNEQFF. Drawing the rest from reference TRBV7-9 and TRBJ2-1, the complete variable domain is DTGVSQNPRHKITKRGQNVTFRCDPISEHNRLYWYRQTLGQGPEFLTYFQNEAQLEKSRLLSDRFSAERPKGSFSTLEIQRTEQGDSAMYLCASSLVLRAYNEQFFGPGTRLTVL.

This rearrangement joins TRBV27 to TRBJ1-1, with 8 nucleotides matching TRBD1. This CDR3 is built from 15 residues. Germline values: CDR1 MNHEY, CDR2 SMNVEV (reference sequence). J gave up 4 bases and V 5 bases, and 9 bases lay outside the gene matches. CDR3 residues: CASSPRTGLSTEAFF. The CDR3 DNA follows: TGTGCCAGCAGTCCCAGGACAGGGTTGAGCACTGAAGCTTTCTTT.

The chain uses TRBV7-9 and TRBJ2-1, with no clear D. There are 12 residues in the CDR3. Deletions cut 0 bases from V and 10 bases from J, with 7 bases between. Germline V lookup: CDR1 SEHNR, CDR2 FQNEAQ (reference sequence). The CDR3 spells CASSLAVLEQFF. The CDR3 nucleotides read TGTGCCAGCAGCTTAGCAGTATTGGAGCAGTTCTTC.

This clone is a singleton in its sample. J is TRBJ2-1 and V is TRBV27, with TRBD2 matching over 8 bases. The CDR3 extends over 15 amino acids. Trimming at V came to 6 bases and at J to 0 bases, leaving 4 bases not matched to a gene. The germline V gene encodes CDR1 MNHEY and CDR2 SMNVEV (reference sequence). The chain's CDR3 is CASRPSGSSYNEQFF. DNA of the CDR3: TGTGCCAGCAGGCCCAGCGGGAGCTCCTACAATGAGCAGTTCTTC.

The CDR3 DNA reads TGTGCCAGCAGCTCCCTCAAGCGGGAGGGAGCCTACGAGCAGTACTTC. Amino acids: CASSSLKREGAYEQYF. V is TRBV7-9 and J is TRBJ2-7; 10 nucleotides align to TRBD2. The CDR3 spans 16 residues. Germline lookup yields CDR1 SEHNR and CDR2 FQNEAQ (reference sequence). V lost 4 bases to trimming and J lost 2 bases; unmatched junction nucleotides: 8.

In regard to this clone: The identical CDR3 is also encoded by other nucleotide sequences in the sample. The V and J genes are TRBV7-9 and TRBJ2-5, with 7 bases identical to TRBD1. CDR3 length equals 14 residues. From germline, CDR1 is SEHNR and CDR2 FQNEAQ (reference sequence). With V trimmed by 6 bases and J by 5 bases, 9 bases remained unmatched. CDR3 residues: CASRSGQARETQYF. The DNA of the CDR3 is TGTGCCAGCAGGTCCGGACAGGCGCGCGAGACCCAGTACTTC.

This rearrangement joins TRBV20-1 to TRBJ2-1; TRBD1 matches 10 bases. With 6 bases clipped from V and 8 bases from J, the junction kept 1 base outside the gene matches. The germline V gene has CDR1 DFQATT and CDR2 SNEGSKA (reference sequence). This CDR3 region has 11 residues. This CDR3 reads CSAGTGDEQFF. CDR3 coding DNA: TGCAGTGCCGGGACAGGGGATGAGCAGTTCTTC.

CDR3 region: CASSLSPSGYSYNEQFF. In DNA form, the CDR3 reads TGTGCCAGCAGCTTATCACCTAGCGGATACTCCTACAATGAGCAGTTCTTC. The chain couples TRBV11-2 to TRBJ2-1, with 7 bases fitting TRBD2. The CDR3 is 17 amino acids. CDR1 and CDR2 from the germline V gene are SGHAT and FQNNGV. V shed 2 bases and J 0 bases; nucleotides not matched to a gene: 7.

This chain joins TRBV27 and TRBJ1-1; no reliable D call. V was cut by 1 base and J by 3 bases, with 6 bases left in between. There are 13 residues in the CDR3. Germline loops: CDR1 MNHEY, CDR2 SMNVEV (reference sequence). The CDR3 DNA sequence: TGTGCCAGCAGTTTATGGCTGGACACTGAAGCTTTCTTT. It specifies CASSLWLDTEAFF.

This clone appeared once. The chain employs TRBV14 and TRBJ2-3; D call uncertain. Germline-derived CDR1 and CDR2 are SGHDN and FVKESK. CDR3 length: 13 residues. V shed 2 bases and J shed 2 bases, with 5 bases lying between them. CDR3 loop: CASSQKATDTQYF. CDR3 in DNA: TGTGCCAGCAGCCAAAAAGCCACAGATACGCAGTATTTT.

The CDR3 spells CASSFSTIGTEAFF. Here the CDR3 DNA reads TGTGCCAGCAGTTTTTCTACCATAGGCACTGAAGCTTTCTTT. The chain couples TRBV28 to TRBJ1-1; D gene unclear. This CDR3 has 14 amino acids. Trimming removed 3 bases from V and 4 bases from J, with 12 bases in between. Germline V gene sequence: CDR1 MDHEN, CDR2 SYDVKM.

CDR3: CAWSGGAVMTYEQYF. The CDR3 DNA reads as TGTGCCTGGAGTGGGGGGGCAGTAATGACCTACGAGCAGTACTTC. The chain carries TRBV30 and TRBJ2-7, with D perhaps being TRBD1 or TRBD2 (6 bases each). CDR1 is GTSNPN, CDR2 SVGIG, per germline (reference sequence). V was pared by 1 base and J by 2 bases, with 15 bases between. This CDR3 spans 15 amino acids.

This chain links TRBV6-5 with TRBJ2-3, with a possible D match to TRBD1 (5 bases). The V end lost 5 bases, the J end lost 5 bases, and 5 bases lay between the germline ends. The CDR3 loop spans 11 amino acids. Germline CDR1 MNHEY, CDR2 SVGAGI. The CDR3 DNA reads TGTGCCAGCAGTCAGGGAGATACGCAGTATTTT. As protein: CASSQGDTQYF.

The chain has TRBV7-9 and TRBJ2-1; D is unclear. Germline CDR1 and CDR2: SEHNR and FQNEAQ (reference sequence). Trimming stripped 0 bases from V and 2 bases from J, with 5 bases between. This CDR3 comprises 14 residues. Written as DNA, the CDR3 is TGTGCCAGCAGCTTAGCTAGGACCTACAATGAGCAGTTCTTC. This encodes CASSLARTYNEQFF.

The chain carries TRBV2 and TRBJ2-7; D could derive from TRBD1 or TRBD2 (5 bases each). Germline lookup yields CDR1 SNHLY and CDR2 FYNNEI. V lost 2 bases and J lost 0, with 14 bases in between. This CDR3 comprises 16 residues. CDR3 protein: CASSETSGRVSYEQYF. The CDR3 nucleotides read TGTGCCAGCAGTGAAACGTCGGGGCGAGTCTCCTACGAGCAGTACTTC.

The J gene is TRBJ2-7, the V gene TRBV5-1, with D possibly TRBD2 on 5 matching bases. The CDR3 contains 14 residues. Germline V gene sequence: CDR1 SGHRS, CDR2 YFSETQ. Trimming removed 7 bases at V and 4 bases at J, with 18 bases between. In DNA form, the CDR3 reads TGCGCCAGCGGAGGCCTCCCGGAGTCTTACGAGCAGTACTTC. Its translation: CASGGLPESYEQYF.